The clone carrying this TCR beta chain was found a few times. The CDR3 is 19 residues long. Germline V gene data show CDR1 as SEHNR and CDR2 as FQNEAQ (reference sequence). Trimming took 5 bases from V and 0 from J; bases not matched to a gene: 14. Genomic DNA of every subset was divided equally among multiple immunoSEQ plates. Unsorted PBMC DNA was run through sequencing on ten immunoSEQ deep assay plates. Libraries were prepared by immunoSEQ multiplex PCR; TCRdb keeps only in-frame clonotypes and omits some of them. This table holds 450,000 to 600,000 clones, roughly 85% found once. The data stem from a study of shared clonotypes between healthy human individuals.

The rearrangement links TRBV7-9 to TRBJ2-5, with 11 bases lining up with TRBD2. The material sequenced was PBMCs. The TCR comes from a woman aged 40 to 49 in good health. Some clones in this sample may be carry-over from other donors' samples. The CDR3 region is CASSHVRLAGPTDQETQYF. The CDR3, as DNA: TGTGCCAGCAGCCATGTTCGACTAGCGGGACCGACCGACCAAGAGACCCAGTACTTC. The whole variable domain, filled in from reference TRBV7-9 and TRBJ2-5, reads DTGVSQNPRHKITKRGQNVTFRCDPISEHNRLYWYRQTLGQGPEFLTYFQNEAQLEKSRLLSDRFSAERPKGSFSTLEIQRTEQGDSAMYLCASSHVRLAGPTDQETQYFGPGTRLLVL.